The TCR beta chain under discussion was sequenced for a study of OX40 agonist ivuxolimab in advanced cancers. Repertoires were generated with immunoSEQ multiplex PCR, while TCRdb's copy carries only in-frame clones and drops some. The sample records 35,000 to 45,000 clones, over 70% being singletons. V dropped 0 bases and J dropped 0; count of bases not matched to a gene: 6. Germline loops: CDR1 SGHNT, CDR2 YYREEE (reference sequence). The CDR3 has 16 amino acids. The origin of this receptor is an adult with an advanced solid tumor such as melanoma, head and neck, liver or kidney cancer. The sequencing used CD4+ or CD8+ T cells sorted from blood, collected in a trial of the OX40 agonist ivuxolimab. The rearrangement uses TRBV5-4 and TRBJ2-7; TRBD2 matches 7 bases. CDR3 protein: CASSLVAGARSYEQYF. The CDR3 DNA sequence: TGTGCCAGCAGCTTGGTGGCGGGAGCCCGCTCCTACGAGCAGTACTTC. Based on the CDR3 plus reference TRBV5-4 and TRBJ2-7, the full variable domain is ETGVTQSPTHLIKTRGQQVTLRCSSQSGHNTVSWYQQALGQGPQFIFQYYREEENGRGNFPPRFSGLQFPNYSSELNVNALELDDSALYLCASSLVAGARSYEQYFGPGTRLTVT.